This TCR beta chain emerged from a study of brain T cells in children with intractable seizures. Study-wide results and caveats: Viral specificity was inferred only from CDR3 similarity; HCMV serostatus was unknown.

Only cases whose brain tissue showed the highest T cell transcript signatures were sequenced. Pre-surgery treatment included at least one anti-epileptic drug. The repertoire was sequenced with immunoSEQ multiplex PCR; TCRdb's copy has only in-frame clones and lacks some. The sample lists about 64,000 clones; roughly 95% were seen once. Comments on this clone: The antigen is unknown.

Germline V gives CDR1 MNHEY, CDR2 SVGAGI. The V segment lost 4 bases and the J segment 6 bases; nucleotides outside the gene matches: 2. The CDR3 has 13 residues. The clonotype was recovered from a boy under two years old with focal cortical dysplasia and intractable seizures. This material consisted of peripheral blood, taken at surgery. The genes are TRBV6-5 and TRBJ1-2, with 10 bases that match TRBD1. CDR3 region: CASSSTGGDGYTF. The CDR3 DNA sequence: TGTGCCAGCAGTTCGACAGGGGGCGATGGCTACACCTTC.